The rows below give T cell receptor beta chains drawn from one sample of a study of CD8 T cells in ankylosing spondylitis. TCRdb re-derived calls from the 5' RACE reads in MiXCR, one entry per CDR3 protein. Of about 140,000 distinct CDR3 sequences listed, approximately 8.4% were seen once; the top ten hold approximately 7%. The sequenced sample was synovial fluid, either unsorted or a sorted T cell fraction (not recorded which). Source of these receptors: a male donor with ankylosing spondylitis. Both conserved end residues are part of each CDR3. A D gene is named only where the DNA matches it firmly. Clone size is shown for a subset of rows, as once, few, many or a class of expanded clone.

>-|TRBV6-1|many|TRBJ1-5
TGTGCCAGCAGAAGGGGTCCTTCAAGTCAGCCCCAGCATTTT
CASRRGPSSQPQHF
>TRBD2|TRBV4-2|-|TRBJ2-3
TGTGCCAGCAGCCAAGGGGTAGCGGGGGAAGCAGATACGCAGTATTTT
CASSQGVAGEADTQYF
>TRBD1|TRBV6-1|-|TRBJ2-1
TGTGCCAGCAGCCCCGGGACAGGGGACCTAAATGAGCAGTTCTTC
CASSPGTGDLNEQFF
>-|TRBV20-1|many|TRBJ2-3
TGCAGTGCAGAAATTAACTCAGATACGCAGTATTTT
CSAEINSDTQYF
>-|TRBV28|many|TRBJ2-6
TGTGCCAGCAGTTTATATCGCTTATCTGGGGCCAACGTCCTGACTTTC
CASSLYRLSGANVLTF
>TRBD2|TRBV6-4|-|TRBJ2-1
TGTGCCAGCAGTGACTCCTCTGCTAGCGGCTACAATGAGCAGTTCTTC
CASSDSSASGYNEQFF
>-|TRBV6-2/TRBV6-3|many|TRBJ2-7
TGTGCCAGCAAGGACCCTGCCTACGAGCAGTACTTC
CASKDPAYEQYF
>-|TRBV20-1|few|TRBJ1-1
TGCAGTGCTAGAGATCGGGTCCTGAACACTGAAGCTTTCTTT
CSARDRVLNTEAFF
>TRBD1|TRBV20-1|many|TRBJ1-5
TGCAGTGGCATACAGGGGGCAAATCAGCCCCAGCATTTT
CSGIQGANQPQHF
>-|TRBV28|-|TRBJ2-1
TGTGCCAGCTCGGGGCCGACATCCTACAATGAGCAGTTCTTC
CASSGPTSYNEQFF
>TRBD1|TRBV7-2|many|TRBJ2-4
TGTGCCAGCAGCTCTTATCAAACAGGGGCGGAAAACATTCAGTACTTC
CASSSYQTGAENIQYF
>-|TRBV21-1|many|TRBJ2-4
-
CASSKVASGSKNIQYF
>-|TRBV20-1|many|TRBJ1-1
TGCAGTGCTATAGACGCCCGGAACACTGAAGCTTTCTTT
CSAIDARNTEAFF
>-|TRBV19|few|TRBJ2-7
TGTGCCAGCCGTCAGGGGGGAGCGGGAGAAGGCGAGCAGTACTTC
CASRQGGAGEGEQYF